Listed below are T cell receptor beta chains from one sample, sequenced in a study of blood T cell repertoires in COVID-19. The assay was immunoSEQ multiplex PCR, and TCRdb's table has in-frame clones only and misses some. The repertoire has over 65,000 clones, 80% to 85% of them found once; the top ten carry 9.2%. Sequencing was carried out using peripheral blood. These receptors were collected from a human donor in a cohort sampled during active COVID-19. CDR3s include the opening cysteine and the closing phenylalanine or tryptophan. A D gene is named only where the DNA matches it firmly. Clone size, where shown, is once, few, many, or a class for clones that have expanded.

clone_size j_call d_call v_call cdr3_nt cdr3_aa
once TRBJ2-3 TRBD2 TRBV6-5 TGTGCCAGCAGTTACGTGGCGGGAGCTGATACAGATACGCAGTATTTT CASSYVAGADTDTQYF
. TRBJ2-7 TRBD2 TRBV4-1 TGCGCCAGCAGCCAAGAAACAGCGGGGATCTACGAGCAGTACTTC CASSQETAGIYEQYF
. TRBJ1-2 . TRBV30 TGTGCCTGGACAGGGAACCATGGCTACACCTTC CAWTGNHGYTF
. TRBJ2-5 TRBD2 TRBV28 TGTGCCAGCAGTTTTAGCGGGACACCAACCCAAGAGACCCAGTACTTC CASSFSGTPTQETQYF
. TRBJ1-2 . TRBV19 TGTGCCAGCGGGACATTTGGCTACACCTTC CASGTFGYTF
medium-sized TRBJ2-1 . TRBV2 TGTGCCAGCAGTCGCCTACTTGTTGGAGGGCCTAATGAGCAGTTCTTC CASSRLLVGGPNEQFF
. TRBJ2-5 . TRBV18 TGTGCCAGCTCACCGTCGGGAGTTGAGACCCAGTACTTC CASSPSGVETQYF
. TRBJ1-1 . TRBV5-1 TGCGCCAGCAGCTTGGAGCAGGGGAACACTGAAGCTTTCTTT CASSLEQGNTEAFF
. TRBJ2-7 . TRBV11-2 TGTGCCAGCAGCCCCCCGGGACATTCCTACGAGCAGTACTTC CASSPPGHSYEQYF
. TRBJ2-3 . TRBV27 TGTGCCAGCAGTTTATTTAACACAGATACGCAGTATTTT CASSLFNTDTQYF
. TRBJ2-7 . TRBV6-5 TGTGCCAGCAGTTATGGTAGCGGCTACGAGCAGTACTTC CASSYGSGYEQYF
. TRBJ2-2 . TRBV30 TGTGCCTGGAGCCCCGCCGGGGAGCTGTTTTTT CAWSPAGELFF
. TRBJ2-3 . TRBV12-3/TRBV12-4 TGTGCCAGCAGCCAAGGGGGCACAGATACGCAGTATTTT CASSQGGTDTQYF
. TRBJ2-7 . TRBV2 TGTGCCAGCAGTGGCAGCGGATACTACGAGCAGTACTTC CASSGSGYYEQYF
. TRBJ2-5 TRBD2 TRBV5-1 TGCGCCAGCAGCCCTAGCGGGCAAGAGACCCAGTACTTC CASSPSGQETQYF
few TRBJ1-5 . TRBV10-2 TGCGCCAGCAGTGACGAGGGAATAGGCAATCAGCCCCAGCATTTT CASSDEGIGNQPQHF
few TRBJ1-1 . TRBV5-1 TGCGCCAGCAGCTCCCAAGACAGGGAAGCTTTCTTT CASSSQDREAFF
. TRBJ2-3 . TRBV5-1 TGCGCCAGCAGCACAGGGGGGGCAGATACGCAGTATTTT CASSTGGADTQYF
few TRBJ1-2 . TRBV28 TGTGCCAGCAGTTTTGTCAGTACTAACTATGGCTACACCTTC CASSFVSTNYGYTF
. TRBJ1-1 . TRBV29-1 TGCAGCGTTGAAGTAATGACAGAAGGATGGGACACTGAAGCTTTCTTT CSVEVMTEGWDTEAFF
once TRBJ1-1 . TRBV24-1 TGTGCCACCAGTGACACCACCGGGGGGGAAGCTTTCTTT CATSDTTGGEAFF
. TRBJ2-1 . TRBV2 TGTGCCAGCAGTCCGACTGCGAGCTCCTACAATGAGCAGTTCTTC CASSPTASSYNEQFF
. TRBJ1-1 . TRBV12-3/TRBV12-4 TGTGCCAGCAGCCAGGTGTACACTGAAGCTTTCTTT CASSQVYTEAFF
. TRBJ2-2 . TRBV30 TGTGCCTGGAGTGTCGCAGCGAACACCGGGGAGCTGTTTTTT CAWSVAANTGELFF
. TRBJ2-6 . TRBV28 TGTGCCAGCAGTTTAAGACACTCTGGGGCCAACGTCCTGACTTTC CASSLRHSGANVLTF
. TRBJ1-5 TRBD1 TRBV28 TGTGCCAGCAAGAACCAGGGGGGCAATCAGCCCCAGCATTTT CASKNQGGNQPQHF
. TRBJ1-6 . TRBV6-2/TRBV6-3 TGTGCCAGCAGTGAGACACAATCACCCCTCCACTTT CASSETQSPLHF
. TRBJ1-1 . TRBV20-1 TGCAGTGCTAGCGGGTTCACTGAAGCTTTCTTT CSASGFTEAFF
. TRBJ1-4 TRBD1 TRBV12-3/TRBV12-4 TGTGCCAGCAGTCCCGGGACAGGGGGAAAACTGTTTTTT CASSPGTGGKLFF
. TRBJ2-2 TRBD2 TRBV12-3/TRBV12-4 TGTGCCAGCAGTTCCCTAGCGGGAGGGGAGCTGTTTTTT CASSSLAGGELFF
. TRBJ2-1 TRBD2 TRBV11-2 TGTGCCAGCAGCTTAACGGCGGGGGGTTACAATGAGCAGTTCTTC CASSLTAGGYNEQFF
. TRBJ1-2 TRBD1 TRBV5-3 TGTGCCAGAAGCTTGACAGGGGAAGACGGCTACACCTTC CARSLTGEDGYTF
. TRBJ2-5 TRBD2 TRBV2 TGTGCCAGCAGTGAAGGGGGGGGACTAGCCGCTCAAGAGACCCAGTACTTC CASSEGGGLAAQETQYF
. TRBJ1-6 . TRBV7-8 TGTGCCAGCAGCCCTCGGATCCAGGCAAATAATTCACCCCTCCACTTT CASSPRIQANNSPLHF